These 2 T cell receptor beta chains originate from one sample sequenced in a study of blood T cell repertoires in COVID-19. Repertoires were generated with immunoSEQ multiplex PCR, while TCRdb's copy carries only in-frame clones and drops some. This sample carries under 170,000 clones, about 80% of them seen once, and the ten largest clones take around 2.1%. The sequencing sample was made of peripheral blood. The source of these receptors is a man between 65 and 80 years old with acute or convalescent COVID-19.

The chain recombines TRBV6-1 with TRBJ1-1, with D possibly TRBD1 on 6 matching bases. CDR1 is MNHNS and CDR2 is SASEGT in the germline V gene. The V end was cut by 6 bases, the J end by 3 bases, with 14 bases between. The CDR3 is 14 amino acids. The CDR3: CASRILTGYTEAFF. The CDR3 coding sequence is TGTGCCAGCAGAATATTAACAGGGTACACTGAAGCTTTCTTT.

The V gene is TRBV19, the J gene TRBJ1-4, with no clear D. Germline V gene lookup returns CDR1 LNHDA and CDR2 SQIVND (reference sequence). Trimming stripped 11 bases from V and 5 bases from J, with 15 bases between. The CDR3 consists of 13 residues. The CDR3 sequence is CASKEQQNEKLFF. In DNA, the CDR3 is TGTGCCTCTAAGGAACAGCAGAATGAAAAACTGTTTTTT.